This TCR beta chain was profiled in a study of cytomegalovirus exposure and HLA in healthy donors (TCRdb year 2017). For the study in its entirety: An earlier analysis of several hundred of the donors reported about 250 Gb of sequence data and some 120 million unique TCR beta sequences from about 200 million T cells. In addition to the first cohort of 666 subjects, a separate validation cohort of 130 or so different subjects was used. A later analysis re-examined previously published TCR beta repertoires from around 670 donors and added high-resolution HLA genotyping to investigate patterns of TCR occurrence. Every discovery cohort repertoire had been produced on one sequencing platform. Alongside the repertoire data, information on donor age, sex, ethnicity and CMV serostatus was compiled. Rather than using new phenotypic data, the later analysis identified candidate immune exposures from TCR beta sequences and from how often those sequences occurred across donors. Class I and class II HLA loci were covered by the typing at four-digit resolution. The study was designed to test whether signatures of past pathogen exposure could be identified by cataloging public T cell receptors. An earlier analysis of around 580 of the donors used high-throughput TCR beta sequencing to judge whether each TCR beta V gene segment behaved as functional or pseudogenic. In a later genetic analysis, genome-wide SNP genotypes for about 55% of the roughly 670 donors were used, and that subset was treated as a discovery cohort. Roughly 290 gigabases of sequencing data and roughly 80 million unique TCR sequences made up an early release that covered some 640 HLA-typed donors. Because of strong linkage in the cohort, roughly five DR-DQ haplotypes were treated as single units for association and clustering. The T cell repertoires of 700 or so subjects were profiled by immunosequencing and related to cytomegalovirus serostatus. The genetic ancestry cluster associated with self-reported Caucasian donors included roughly 84% of the 300 to 450 genotyped donors. The study combined high-throughput TCR immunosequencing, statistical association of individual TCRs with disease status, and machine learning to predict cytomegalovirus infection status. Typing coverage differed by locus: A, B, C, DRB1 and DQB1 were typed in roughly 620-630 donors, DQA1 in about 560, DPA1 in around 580, and DPB1 in approximately 450. Among 398 genotyped donors of the cohort, an average of approximately 240,000 unique TCR beta nucleotide sequences was sequenced per donor, of which approximately 18% were non-productive.

Overall study outcomes, separate from this receptor: According to a later genetic analysis, donors in an Asian-associated ancestry cluster had fewer N-insertions in productive TCRs than the roughly 660-donor mean. Sequencing depth was assumed to be roughly uniform across donors in the presence/absence analyses, though that assumption may not hold. Linkage disequilibrium might explain the correlated functional status among segregating V segments, but an unknown experimental factor could not be excluded. Compared with equally common non-associated chains, HLA-associated TCR beta chains in a later analysis were more clonally expanded and had lower generation probabilities. In a later analysis, TCR association rates were found to vary across HLA loci, with the most associated TCRs seen for DRB1 alleles and the fewest for HLA-C alleles. According to a later analysis, most CMV-associated TCR beta chains appeared to be HLA-restricted, and the HLA associations seemed to be driven largely by CMV exposure. Some IMGT-functional V segments, including TRBV6-2 and TRBV6-3, could not be told apart with the 87-base-pair reads, so those segments were excluded. The authors suggested that the approach could potentially be extended to other disease states and immunological phenotypes. Cytomegalovirus status was reported to be diagnosed by the classifier with high specificity and sensitivity in both the original and validation cohorts. A total of about 150 TCR beta chains were listed by the study as associated with cytomegalovirus. In a later analysis, several top co-occurrence clusters were reported to appear linked to parvovirus B19, influenza, CMV and Epstein-Barr virus. In this cohort, only TCR beta chains were sequenced, and detectable features were limited by the absence of alpha or paired-chain data. Immune exposure information for the cohort was limited to CMV serostatus. A further reported finding was that TCR beta sequences accurately predicted the HLA-A and HLA-B alleles for most subjects in the first cohort. Because counts were too low, 15 or so rarely observed V segments, including chromosome 9 orphons, were excluded from the earlier analysis of roughly 580 of the donors. In vitro tests confirmed that a few of the cytomegalovirus-associated TCR beta chains recognize cytomegalovirus antigens. When HLA alleles, especially DR and DQ, strongly co-occurred, TCR associations were difficult to assign to individual alleles. A later analysis associated 15,000 or so TCR beta sequences with specific HLA alleles at a false discovery rate of 0.05. A group of highly shared sequence variants was considered likely to be a technical artifact of the sequencing pipeline. Because HLA typing was unavailable for some donors at each locus, only the typed subset was used in association tests. In a later genetic analysis, a missense DCLRE1C variant was associated with V-gene and J-gene trimming of TCR beta chains, and the association was replicated in an independent cohort. Across donors, most TCR sequences were observed very rarely, whereas some public TCRs were present in many individuals. An earlier analysis of several hundred of the donors showed that most TCR beta V segments appeared in productive rearrangements either about 90% or about 30% of the time, which broadly matched IMGT annotations.

Library method: the immunoSEQ multiplex PCR assay. For the multiplex PCR, a mixture combining 60 forward primers for TCR Vbeta segments and 13 reverse primers for TCR Jbeta segments was used. Amplification of the CDR3 region of rearranged TCR beta genes was performed with a multiplex PCR assay on genomic DNA. On the Illumina HiSeq System, the amplified TCR beta libraries were sequenced as 87-base-pair reads. The study's processing was this. Across the 500 to 850 repertoires, a later analysis counted around 80 million unique TCR beta chains, around 11 million of which were shared by at least two donors. To remove PCR and sequencing errors, raw reads were error-corrected and collapsed into unique sequences using a nearest-neighbor algorithm that merged closely related sequences. To assign V, D and J gene segments, CDR3 sequences were aligned to IMGT reference sequences. For a sequence to be retained, at least a six-nucleotide match to both a V gene segment and a J gene segment was required. Rearrangements were classified as productive when the CDR3 lacked stop codons and remained in frame with V and J, and all other rearrangements were classified as non-productive. Following IMGT convention, CDR3 was defined as the stretch from the second conserved V-encoded cysteine to the conserved J-encoded phenylalanine. The earlier analysis of approximately 500 of the donors excluded sequences that lacked an unambiguous match to a single V gene segment. An earlier analysis of a few hundred of the donors called V segments functional above 56.7% productive rearrangements and segregating when the between-donor standard deviation exceeded 5%. A statistical classification framework was developed to diagnose cytomegalovirus status using the catalog of TCR beta chain sequences. A later analysis assigned V and J genes by comparing TCR nucleotide sequences with IMGT/GENE-DB human TR gene sequences. Using the TCRdist pipeline, a later analysis assigned CDR3 sequences along with most-parsimonious VDJ recombination scenarios. In a later analysis, each TCR beta chain was defined by its CDR3 amino acid sequence together with its V-gene family, and reads lacking a unique V-gene family were excluded. As a way to deal with suspected cross-contamination and a sequencing artifact, a later analysis dropped roughly 600 nucleotide sequences that were highly shared and had low generation probability. A later analysis calculated a clonal expansion index for each public chain from normalized within-repertoire ranks of inferred template counts. In a later analysis, generation probabilities were computed with a VDJ recombination model fitted to out-of-frame rearrangements, and the resulting probabilities were checked against IGoR. A later analysis scored TCR-TCR, TCR-HLA and TCR-CMV co-occurrence with hypergeometric tests, applying a repertoire-size bias correction to TCR pairs. False discovery rates were estimated in a later analysis by permuting HLA or CMV assignments 20 times. In a later analysis, co-occurring TCRs were grouped with DBSCAN, and TCRdist sequence similarity was added when clustering was performed within HLA-allele-positive subsets. For co-occurrence clustering, repertoires with fewer than 30,000 or more than 120,000 public chains were excluded, along with about five repertoires with anomalous nucleotide sharing. In its TCRdb copy, this immuneACCESS table keeps in-frame sequences only and misses some clones. Where compared with another copy, unresolved V genes explain less than half of these, and the others have no known cause. For V, J and clone size, that table is used; D and trimming come from the DNA. Present in this sample are roughly 90,000 clones, 65% to 85% of which were seen just once. The biggest ten clones account for 2% to 2.5% of the sample.

The cohort comprised 666 healthy bone marrow donors. At the time of sampling, all cohort members were nominally healthy, though unrecorded immune exposures were likely present. The donor tested CMV seronegative, placing the donor among the approximately 400 seronegative members of the cohort. A peripheral blood sample was provided by each donor, and peripheral blood mononuclear cells were used for TCR beta sequencing. Genomic DNA extraction from the blood cell samples was performed with the Qiagen DNeasy Blood Extraction Kit. Points on this clone: The antigen it recognizes is unknown. No base qualities exist here, and no much larger clone lies one base off it.

CDR1 WSHSY and CDR2 SAAADI were looked up in the germline V gene. From the cysteine up to the phenylalanine, the CDR3 has a length of 12 residues. CDR3 DNA is the only sequence kept; it has 36 bases, read in frame from the first base. V loses 5 bases of germline sequence and J loses 7 bases, and the interval between the two ends is 11 bases. Sequencing was done on a sample of PBMCs. The receptor chain draws on TRBV10-2 and TRBJ1-1, with the D gene uncertain. The TCR comes from a young man in good health and CMV-seronegative. The CDR3 corresponds to CASSPVAVEAFF. In nucleotide form, the sequence is TGCGCCAGCAGTCCTGTAGCCGTTGAAGCTTTCTTT.